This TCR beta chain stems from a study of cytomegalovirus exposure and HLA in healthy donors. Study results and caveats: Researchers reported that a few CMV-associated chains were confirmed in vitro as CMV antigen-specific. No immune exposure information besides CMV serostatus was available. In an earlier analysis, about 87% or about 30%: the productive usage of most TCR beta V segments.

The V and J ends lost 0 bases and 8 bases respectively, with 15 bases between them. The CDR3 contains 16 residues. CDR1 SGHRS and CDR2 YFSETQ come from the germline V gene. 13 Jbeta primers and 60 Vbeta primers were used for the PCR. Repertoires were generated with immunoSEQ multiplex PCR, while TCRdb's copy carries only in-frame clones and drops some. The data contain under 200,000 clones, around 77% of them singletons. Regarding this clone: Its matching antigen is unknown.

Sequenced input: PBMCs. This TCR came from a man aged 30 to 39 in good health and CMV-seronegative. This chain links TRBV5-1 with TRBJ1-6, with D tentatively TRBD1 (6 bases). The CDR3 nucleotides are TGCGCCAGCAGCTTGGGTTGGACAGATAATCATTCACCCCTCCACTTT. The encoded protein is CASSLGWTDNHSPLHF. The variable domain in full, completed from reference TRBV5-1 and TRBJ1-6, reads KAGVTQTPRYLIKTRGQQVTLSCSPISGHRSVSWYQQTPGQGLQFLFEYFSETQRNKGNFPGRFSGRQFSNSRSEMNVSTLELGDSALYLCASSLGWTDNHSPLHFGNGTRLTVT.